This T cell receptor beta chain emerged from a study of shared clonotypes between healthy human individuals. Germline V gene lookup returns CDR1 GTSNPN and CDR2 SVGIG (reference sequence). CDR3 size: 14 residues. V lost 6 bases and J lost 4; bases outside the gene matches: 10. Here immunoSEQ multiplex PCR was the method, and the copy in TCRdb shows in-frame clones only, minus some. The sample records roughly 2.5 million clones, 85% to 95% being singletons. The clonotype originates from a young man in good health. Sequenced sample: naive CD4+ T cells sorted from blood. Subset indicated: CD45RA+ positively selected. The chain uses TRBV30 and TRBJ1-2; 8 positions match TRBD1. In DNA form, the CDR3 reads TGTGCCTGCCCTCGGGACAGGTCCCTCTATGGCTACACCTTC. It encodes CACPRDRSLYGYTF.